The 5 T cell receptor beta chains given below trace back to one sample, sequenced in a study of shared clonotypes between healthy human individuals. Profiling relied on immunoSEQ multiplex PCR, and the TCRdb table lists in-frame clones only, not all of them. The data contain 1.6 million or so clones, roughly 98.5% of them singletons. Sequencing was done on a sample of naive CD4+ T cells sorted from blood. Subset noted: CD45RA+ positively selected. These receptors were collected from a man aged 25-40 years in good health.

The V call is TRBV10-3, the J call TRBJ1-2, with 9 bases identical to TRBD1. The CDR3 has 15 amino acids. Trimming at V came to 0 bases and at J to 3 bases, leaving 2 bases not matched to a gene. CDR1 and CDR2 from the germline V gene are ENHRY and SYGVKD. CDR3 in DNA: TGTGCCATCAGTGAGTCGAGGGACAGGGACTATGGCTACACCTTC. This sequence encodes CAISESRDRDYGYTF.

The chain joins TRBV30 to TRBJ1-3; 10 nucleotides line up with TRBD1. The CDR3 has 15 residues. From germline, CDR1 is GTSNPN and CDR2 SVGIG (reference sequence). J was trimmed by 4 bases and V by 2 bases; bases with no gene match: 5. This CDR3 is CAWSLRQGAGNTIYF. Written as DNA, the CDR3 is TGTGCCTGGAGTTTAAGACAGGGGGCGGGAAACACCATATATTTT.

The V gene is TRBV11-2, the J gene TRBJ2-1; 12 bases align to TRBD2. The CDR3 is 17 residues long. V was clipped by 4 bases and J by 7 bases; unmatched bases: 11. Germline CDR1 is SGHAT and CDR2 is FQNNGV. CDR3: CASSSARTSGKWNEQFF. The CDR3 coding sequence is TGTGCCAGCAGCTCCGCTAGGACTAGCGGGAAGTGGAATGAGCAGTTCTTC.

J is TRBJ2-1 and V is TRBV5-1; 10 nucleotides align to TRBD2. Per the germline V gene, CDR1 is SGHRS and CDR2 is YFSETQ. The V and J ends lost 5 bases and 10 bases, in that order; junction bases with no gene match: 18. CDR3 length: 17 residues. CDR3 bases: TGCGCCAGCAGGCGGGAATTCCTAGCGGGAGAGCCAAGGGAGCAGTTCTTC. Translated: CASRREFLAGEPREQFF.

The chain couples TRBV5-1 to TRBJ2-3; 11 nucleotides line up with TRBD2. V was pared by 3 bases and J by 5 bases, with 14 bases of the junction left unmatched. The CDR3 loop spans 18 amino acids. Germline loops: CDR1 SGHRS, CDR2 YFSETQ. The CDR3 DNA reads TGCGCCAGCAGCTCCGGCAAGCTAGCGGGAGGCCTCGTAGATACGCAGTATTTT. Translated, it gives CASSSGKLAGGLVDTQYF.